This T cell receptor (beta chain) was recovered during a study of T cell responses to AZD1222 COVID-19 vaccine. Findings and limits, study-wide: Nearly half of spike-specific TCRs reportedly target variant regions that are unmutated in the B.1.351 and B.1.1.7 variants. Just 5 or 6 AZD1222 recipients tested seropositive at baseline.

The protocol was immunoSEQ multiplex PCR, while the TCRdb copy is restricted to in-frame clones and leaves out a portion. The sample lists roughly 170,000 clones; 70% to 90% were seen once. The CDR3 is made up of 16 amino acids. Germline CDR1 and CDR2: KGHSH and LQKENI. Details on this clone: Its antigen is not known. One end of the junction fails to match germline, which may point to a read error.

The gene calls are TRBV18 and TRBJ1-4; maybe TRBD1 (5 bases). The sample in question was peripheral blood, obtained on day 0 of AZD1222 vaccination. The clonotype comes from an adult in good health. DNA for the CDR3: TGTTCCAGCTCACAAACGGTTGACAGAGGTAATGAAAAACTGTTTTTT. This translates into CSSSQTVDRGNEKLFF.